A selection of T cell receptor beta chains follows, all from one sample in a study of cytomegalovirus exposure and HLA in healthy donors. Measured with immunoSEQ multiplex PCR; TCRdb has only the in-frame clones, and not every one. The sample yields under 200,000 clones, roughly two thirds seen once. Specimen: PBMCs. The source of these receptors is a middle-aged woman in good health and CMV-seropositive. CDR3s include the opening cysteine and the closing phenylalanine or tryptophan. D genes are given only for firm matches. Size is omitted from some rows. Given values are once, few, many or a class for expanded clones.

d_call clone_size j_call v_call cdr3_length cdr3_nt cdr3_aa
NA NA TRBJ1-4 TRBV7-9 16 TGTGCCAGCGGTTTTCAGTTCGACAGGAGGAATGAAAAACTGTTTTTT CASGFQFDRRNEKLFF
NA NA TRBJ1-3 TRBV19 13 TGTGCCAGTAGACACAGGGCTGGAAACACCATATATTTT CASRHRAGNTIYF
NA NA TRBJ2-2 TRBV9 15 TGTGCCAGCAGCGTCTTGGGGGCGCACACCGGGGAGCTGTTTTTT CASSVLGAHTGELFF
TRBD1 NA TRBJ2-5 TRBV6-5 15 TGTGCCAGCGGAAGGACAGGGCCCCCGTTATCGACCCAGTACTTC CASGRTGPPLSTQYF
TRBD2 once TRBJ2-5 TRBV27 13 TGTGCCAGCAGCCAGCGGGAGTTTGAGACCCAGTACTTC CASSQREFETQYF
TRBD1 NA TRBJ2-7 TRBV6-1 16 TGTGCCAGCAGTGTTGTGGGACAGGGGGCTACCTACGAGCAGTACTTC CASSVVGQGATYEQYF
NA NA TRBJ1-2 TRBV9 14 TGTGCCAGCAGCGTAGTTACAGACGGCTATGGCTACACCTTC CASSVVTDGYGYTF
NA NA TRBJ2-7 TRBV29-1 12 TGCAGCGTTGGGGCAGACTCCTACGAGCAGTACTTC CSVGADSYEQYF
TRBD1 NA TRBJ1-5 TRBV23-1 17 TGCGCCAGCAGTCAACCCAGACCGGGACAGGGCGGTCAGCCCCAGCATTTT CASSQPRPGQGGQPQHF
TRBD2 few TRBJ2-2 TRBV7-3 16 TGTGCCAGCAGCTCTAGCGGGGGGGCCGTAACCGGGGAGCTGTTTTTT CASSSSGGAVTGELFF
TRBD1 NA TRBJ1-5 TRBV10-3 14 TGTGCCATCAGTGGAGGACAGGGAAATCAGCCCCAGCATTTT CAISGGQGNQPQHF
TRBD1 few TRBJ2-2 TRBV7-9 17 TGTTCCAGCAGCTCGACCCCCGGGACAGGGGGAACCGGGGAGCTGTTTTTT CSSSSTPGTGGTGELFF
NA NA TRBJ1-2 TRBV7-8 14 TGTGCCAGCAGCTTACAGGGCCCAATGGAGGGCTACACCTTC CASSLQGPMEGYTF
TRBD2 few TRBJ2-1 TRBV2 15 TGTGCCAGCAGTGGCCCTAGCGGGGCTTGGGATGAGCAGTTCTTC CASSGPSGAWDEQFF
NA few TRBJ2-7 TRBV27 14 TGTGCCAGCAGTTTAAGGAGGGGGGGTTCCGAGCAGTACTTC CASSLRRGGSEQYF
NA once TRBJ1-1 TRBV6-1 12 TGTGCCAGCAGTGAACGGAACACTGAAGCTTTCTTT CASSERNTEAFF
NA NA TRBJ1-1 TRBV7-2 15 TGTGCCAGCAGCATCAACAGGGTGGGGAACACTGAAGCTTTCTTT CASSINRVGNTEAFF
TRBD1 NA TRBJ2-1 TRBV29-1 14 TGCAGCGTTGATTTTGGGGACAGGGGGTCTGAGCAGTTCTTC CSVDFGDRGSEQFF
NA NA TRBJ1-1 TRBV5-6 12 TGTGCCAGCAGCTTGTGGCAGGGTGAAGCTTTCTTT CASSLWQGEAFF
NA few TRBJ2-1 TRBV7-2 15 TGTGCCAGCAGCTCCGAGGGAGTATATGGCAATGAGCAGTTCTTC CASSSEGVYGNEQFF
TRBD2 NA TRBJ2-1 TRBV5-1 16 TGCGCCAGCAGCTTGGCGGCGGGAGCGTCCTACAATGAGCAGTTCTTC CASSLAAGASYNEQFF
TRBD1 NA TRBJ2-5 TRBV5-6 15 TGTGCCAGCAGCTCTCCTACAGGGGTTGAGGAGACCCAGTACTTC CASSSPTGVEETQYF
NA NA TRBJ1-2 TRBV27 19 TGTGCCAGCAGTCTATCCATCTTGCAGGGGATGGGGAAAAACTATGGCTACCCCTTC CASSLSILQGMGKNYGYPF
TRBD2 once TRBJ2-7 TRBV10-3 15 TGTGCCATCATGGGAGAGCGGGAGGGCCACCACGAGCAGTACTTC CAIMGEREGHHEQYF
TRBD1 NA TRBJ1-2 TRBV5-6 13 TGTGCCAGCAGCCGCGACAGGGTCTATGGCTACCCCTTC CASSRDRVYGYPF
TRBD1 NA TRBJ1-5 TRBV7-8 18 TGTGCCAGCAGCCACGGACAGGGAAGTTGGGATAGCAATCAGCCCCAGCATTTT CASSHGQGSWDSNQPQHF
NA NA TRBJ2-7 TRBV5-6 14 TGTGCCAGCAGCCCAGGGACACATCCCTACGAGCAGTACTTC CASSPGTHPYEQYF
NA NA TRBJ1-1 TRBV6-1 13 TGTGCCAGCAGTGAATCTCGGAGAACTGAAGCTTTCTTT CASSESRRTEAFF
NA NA TRBJ1-1 TRBV7-8 13 TGTGCCAGCAGCTTAGCTTCGGCAGGGGAAGCTTTCTTT CASSLASAGEAFF
TRBD1 few TRBJ2-7 TRBV4-2 16 TGTGCCAGCAGCCAAGATGTGCGACAGGGGCTGGACGAGCAGTACTTC CASSQDVRQGLDEQYF
NA NA TRBJ2-2 TRBV7-8 16 TGTGCCAGCAGCGGGGTGGAGGGGTCGAACACCGGGGAGCTGTTTTTT CASSGVEGSNTGELFF
TRBD2 NA TRBJ2-2 TRBV6-4 14 TGTGCCAGCAGTGACGGGAGGGACACCGGGGAGCTGTTTTTT CASSDGRDTGELFF
NA NA TRBJ2-5 TRBV18 14 TGTGCCAGCTCACCACCCGGGGGGCCGGAGACCCAGTACTTC CASSPPGGPETQYF
NA once TRBJ2-7 TRBV9 15 TGTGCCAGCAGCGTGGATGACAGGATTGTCTACGAGCAGTACTTC CASSVDDRIVYEQYF
NA NA TRBJ2-3 TRBV15 15 TGTGCCACCAGCAGAGACAGGGCTAGCACAGATACGCAGTATTTT CATSRDRASTDTQYF